The 16 T cell receptor beta chains in this list originate from one sample, sequenced in a study of shared clonotypes between healthy human individuals. Method: immunoSEQ multiplex PCR; TCRdb's copy keeps in-frame clones and lacks some. The sample shows 2 million to 2.5 million clones, over 85% of them seen only once. Input material: naive CD4+ T cells from PBMCs. Subset indicated: CD45RA+ positively selected. The receptors shown here come from a man aged 18 to 35 in good health. Some clones in this sample may be carry-over from other donors' samples.

The CDR3 loop reads CASSHIGEAFF. In DNA form, the CDR3 reads TGTGCCAGCAGCCATATTGGGGAAGCTTTCTTT. This rearrangement joins TRBV4-2 to TRBJ1-1; no definite D call. Germline V CDR1 and CDR2: LGHNA, YNFKEQ. V was shortened by 3 bases and J by 8 bases, with 7 bases between the two germline ends. The CDR3 sequence is 11 residues long.

The chain has TRBV19 and TRBJ2-7; perhaps D is TRBD1 or TRBD2 (5 bases each). The CDR3 totals 14 residues. Trimming removed 4 bases from V and 4 bases from J, with 14 bases in between. Germline-derived CDR1 and CDR2 are LNHDA and SQIVND (reference sequence). CDR3: CASSRGFGIYEQYF. The DNA for the CDR3 is TGTGCCAGTAGTAGGGGGTTCGGGATTTACGAGCAGTACTTC.

This clone was picked up one time. As DNA, the CDR3 is TGTGCCAGCAGCCAAGGGGGAAGAACTAATGAAAAACTGTTTTTT. Protein: CASSQGGRTNEKLFF. The rearrangement joins TRBV7-9 to TRBJ1-4; tentatively, D is TRBD1 (6 bases). This CDR3 contains 15 residues. Germline CDR1 and CDR2: SEHNR and FQNEAQ (reference sequence). The ends were cut back, 5 bases at V and 1 base at J, with 11 bases in the middle.

The genes are TRBV11-2 and TRBJ2-1; no firm D call. The CDR3 totals 14 residues. Trimming pared 0 bases from V and 7 bases from J, leaving 10 bases between. The V gene's germline CDR1 is SGHAT and CDR2 FQNNGV. The CDR3 protein is CASSLDTLVNEQFF. In nucleotides, the CDR3 is TGTGCCAGCAGCTTAGATACCTTAGTTAATGAGCAGTTCTTC.

The V call is TRBV6-4, the J call TRBJ2-5, with D unclear. The CDR3 sequence is 11 residues long. From germline, CDR1 is MRHNA and CDR2 SNTAGT. The V end was cut by 4 bases, the J end by 6 bases, with 6 bases between. CDR3 nucleotide sequence: TGTGCCAGCAGTGGGTCAAAGACCCAGTACTTC. Its translation is CASSGSKTQYF.

J is TRBJ2-5 and V is TRBV7-7, with no clear D. The CDR3 is 13 residues long. Germline CDR1 and CDR2: SSHAT and FNYEAQ (reference sequence). V lost 1 base and J 5 bases, leaving 8 bases between the germline ends. The CDR3 region is CASSLGRLETQYF. CDR3 coding DNA: TGTGCCAGCAGCTTAGGTCGTCTGGAGACCCAGTACTTC.

CDR3 residues: CASSSLGSTGELFF. The CDR3 DNA reads TGTGCCAGCAGCTCCCTCGGATCCACCGGGGAGCTGTTTTTT. The chain couples TRBV7-9 to TRBJ2-2; D gene unclear. Germline CDR1 is SEHNR and CDR2 is FQNEAQ (reference sequence). The CDR3 totals 14 residues. V was shortened by 4 bases and J by 4 bases, with 10 bases between the two germline ends.

The chain carries TRBV9 and TRBJ2-5; 12 bases are shared with TRBD1. The V and J ends lost 3 bases and 3 bases, in that order; junction bases with no gene match: 3. Germline V gene sequence: CDR1 SGDLS, CDR2 YYNGEE. The CDR3 is 15 residues long. The CDR3 is CASSGGQGAEETQYF. CDR3 nucleotide sequence: TGTGCCAGCAGCGGGGGACAGGGGGCGGAAGAGACCCAGTACTTC.

This chain links TRBV14 with TRBJ2-7, with D possibly TRBD2 on 6 matching bases. Per germline, CDR1 SGHDN and CDR2 FVKESK. The CDR3 is 17 residues long. Between the trimmed V and J ends, which lost 4 bases and 1 base, there was a span of 20 bases. The CDR3 DNA sequence: TGTGCCAGCAGCCCGTCGAGAATGGGGCGGGATTCCTACGAGCAGTACTTC. As protein: CASSPSRMGRDSYEQYF.

Turning to this clone: The sample carries other DNA sequences with the same CDR3. This chain joins TRBV18 and TRBJ2-5; TRBD1 matches at 7 bases. The junction had 0 bases not matched to a gene; V was cut back by 4 bases and J by 1 base. Germline CDR1 and CDR2: KGHSH and LQKENI. The CDR3 runs to 13 residues. The CDR3 coding sequence is TGTGCCAGCTCACGGGACAGCCAAGAGACCCAGTACTTC. Amino acid sequence: CASSRDSQETQYF.

On this clone itself: A much larger clone differs by one base, so this may be a read error. This chain uses TRBV25-1 with TRBJ2-7; unclear D gene. The CDR3 consists of 10 residues. Trimming left V 4 bases short and J 4 bases short, with 2 bases between. CDR1 is MGHDK, CDR2 SYGVNS, per germline. CDR3 DNA sequence: TGTGCCAGCAGTGGTTACGAGCAGTACTTC. Translated, it gives CASSGYEQYF.

CDR3 DNA sequence: TGTGCCAGCACGGCGCCGGGGCCTTGGGAGCAGTACTTC. It encodes CASTAPGPWEQYF. V is TRBV28 and J is TRBJ2-7; the D call may be TRBD1 or TRBD2 (5 bases each). The germline gives CDR1 MDHEN, CDR2 SYDVKM. The CDR3 spans 13 residues. The ends were cut back, 7 bases at V and 7 bases at J, with 17 bases in the middle.

The chain couples TRBV9 to TRBJ2-7; D is unresolved. The germline V gene encodes CDR1 SGDLS and CDR2 YYNGEE. The V end lost 4 bases, the J end lost 3 bases, and 8 bases lay between the germline ends. The CDR3 loop spans 12 amino acids. CDR3 DNA sequence: TGTGCCAGCAGCCCGGACGGCTACGAGCAGTACTTC. Amino acid sequence: CASSPDGYEQYF.

V gene TRBV19 combines with J gene TRBJ1-5; possible D gene TRBD1, 5 bases. Germline CDR1 and CDR2: LNHDA and SQIVND (reference sequence). The CDR3 covers 13 residues. Trimming took 4 bases from V and 7 from J, leaving 11 bases between them. The CDR3 here is CASSTPGTQPQHF. The CDR3 bases are TGTGCCAGTAGTACTCCAGGGACCCAGCCCCAGCATTTT.

The CDR3 sequence is CASSARLWGNEQFF. Written as DNA, the CDR3 is TGTGCCAGCAGCGCCCGATTGTGGGGCAATGAGCAGTTCTTC. The chain links TRBV11-2 to TRBJ2-1; D gene unclear. CDR3 length equals 14 residues. Trimming took off 5 bases at V and 6 bases at J, with 14 bases between the two ends. Germline values: CDR1 SGHAT, CDR2 FQNNGV.

J is TRBJ1-1 and V is TRBV5-4, with D uncertain. The CDR3 consists of 14 residues. Trimming removed 0 bases from V and 4 bases from J, with 10 bases in between. CDR1 is SGHNT and CDR2 is YYREEE in the germline V gene (reference sequence). This chain's CDR3 is CASSLEVLSTEAFF. CDR3 nucleotide sequence: TGTGCCAGCAGCTTGGAGGTCTTATCCACTGAAGCTTTCTTT.